Shown below are 20 T cell receptor beta chains from a single sample sequenced in a study of identical twins. MiXCR, run by TCRdb on the 5' RACE reads, gives a single entry per CDR3 protein. The sample includes approximately 690,000 distinct CDR3 sequences, over 5% seen only once; the top ten take about 2%. Sequencing used naive T cells sorted from blood. These receptors were obtained from a man aged 18 to 30 in good health.

Ten or more counts support this clonotype. This chain connects TRBV6-1 to TRBJ2-1; 10 nucleotides match TRBD2. Germline V gives CDR1 MNHNS, CDR2 SASEGT. The V segment lost 8 bases and the J segment 2 bases; nucleotides outside the gene matches: 6. The CDR3 is made up of 15 amino acids. The CDR3, as DNA: TGTGCCAGCCTGGGGCTAGCGGGAGCCTACAATGAGCAGTTCTTC. Its translation is CASLGLAGAYNEQFF.

The V gene is TRBV24-1, the J gene TRBJ2-3, with D perhaps TRBD1 or TRBD2 (5 bases each). V lost 4 bases, J lost 2 bases, and 12 bases lay in between. The CDR3 loop spans 15 amino acids. Germline V CDR1 and CDR2: KGHDR, SFDVKD. The CDR3 DNA is TGTGCCACCAGTGACCGGGACGGATACACAGATACGCAGTATTTT. Amino acid sequence: CATSDRDGYTDTQYF.

This clonotype was counted at least ten times. The J gene is TRBJ1-5, the V gene TRBV5-1; the D gene is possibly TRBD1 (6 bases). CDR1 and CDR2 from the germline V gene are SGHRS and YFSETQ. V was shortened by 4 bases and J by 3 bases, with 11 bases between the two germline ends. The CDR3 has 14 amino acids. The DNA of the CDR3 is TGCGCCAGCAGCATAGGACAGAACAATCAGCCCCAGCATTTT. Its protein product is CASSIGQNNQPQHF.

This clonotype was detected a few times. The rearrangement joins TRBV24-1 to TRBJ1-5; D is ambiguous. Trimming shortened V by 4 bases and J by 4 bases, and 13 bases separated the two germline ends. Germline loops: CDR1 KGHDR, CDR2 SFDVKD. The CDR3 totals 15 residues. The CDR3 nucleotides are TGTGCCACCAGTGACCGGAGCCCCGGGAATCAGCCCCAGCATTTT. The encoded protein is CATSDRSPGNQPQHF.

This clonotype was seen repeatedly, ten times or more. The rearrangement links TRBV28 to TRBJ2-3; 8 nucleotides line up with TRBD1. From germline, CDR1 is MDHEN and CDR2 SYDVKM. The CDR3 is 15 amino acids. V lost 0 bases and J lost 1; bases outside the gene matches: 0. CDR3 sequence: CASSLWDRGTDTQYF. For the CDR3, the DNA is TGTGCCAGCAGTTTATGGGACAGGGGCACAGATACGCAGTATTTT.

This clonotype was seen at least ten times. The V call is TRBV12-3 or TRBV12-4, the J call TRBJ2-5; D unresolved. Trimming took 1 base from V and 3 from J, leaving 12 bases between them. The CDR3 length is 15 residues. CDR3 DNA sequence: TGTGCCAGCAGTTTAGGCAGGCTGATTAAAGAGACCCAGTACTTC. Protein product: CASSLGRLIKETQYF.

This clonotype was observed many times. The gene calls are TRBV29-1 and TRBJ1-1; D not resolved. The V and J ends lost 7 bases and 4 bases respectively, with 13 bases between them. The germline CDR1 and CDR2 sequences are SQVTM and ANQGSEA. CDR3 size: 12 residues. As DNA, the CDR3 is TGCAGCGCCATTGGGCAGATCACTGAAGCTTTCTTT. This sequence encodes CSAIGQITEAFF.

The chain employs TRBV19 and TRBJ2-1; 9 nucleotides agree with TRBD2. This CDR3 region has 16 residues. Germline CDR1 is LNHDA and CDR2 is SQIVND (reference sequence). Losses at the gene ends were 5 bases for V and 6 bases for J; bases not matched to a gene: 11. The CDR3 DNA reads as TGTGCCAGTAGTGCCTTCGGACTAGCGAGCTTCAATGAGCAGTTCTTC. Amino acids: CASSAFGLASFNEQFF. The full variable domain, rest sourced from reference TRBV19 and TRBJ2-1, is DGGITQSPKYLFRKEGQNVTLSCEQNLNHDAMYWYRQDPGQGLRLIYYSQIVNDFQKGDIAEGYSVSREKKESFPLTVTSAQKNPTAFYLCASSAFGLASFNEQFFGPGTRLTVL.

The table lists this clonotype with many counts. This chain uses TRBV29-1 with TRBJ2-5, with 7 bases matching TRBD1. V trimming: 7 bases; J trimming: 3 bases; junction bases outside the gene matches: 5. The CDR3 has 12 amino acids. From germline, CDR1 is SQVTM and CDR2 ANQGSEA. In nucleotides, the CDR3 is TGCAGCGCCGACAGGGACGAAGAGACCCAGTACTTC. It codes for CSADRDEETQYF. Drawing the rest from reference TRBV29-1 and TRBJ2-5, the complete variable domain is SAVISQKPSRDICQRGTSLTIQCQVDSQVTMMFWYRQQPGQSLTLIATANQGSEATYESGFVIDKFPISRPNLTFSTLTVSNMSPEDSSIYLCSADRDEETQYFGPGTRLLVL.

V gene TRBV5-5 combines with J gene TRBJ2-5; TRBD2 is a possible D gene (5 bases). This CDR3 is 14 amino acids long. V dropped 4 bases and J dropped 0 bases, with 10 bases sitting between them. CDR1 and CDR2 from the germline V gene are SGHKS and YYEKEE (reference sequence). In DNA form, the CDR3 reads TGTGCCAGCAGCCTGACTACGTACCAAGAGACCCAGTACTTC. Its translation: CASSLTTYQETQYF.

This clonotype has ten or more counts. V usage is TRBV5-5 and J usage is TRBJ2-7; 9 bases are a match to TRBD1. V lost 0 bases and J lost 3; bases outside the gene matches: 1. CDR3 size: 14 residues. Germline lookup yields CDR1 SGHKS and CDR2 YYEKEE (reference sequence). CDR3 nucleotides: TGTGCCAGCAGCTTGGCGGGACAGGGCTACGAGCAGTACGTC. This codes for CASSLAGQGYEQYV.

The table lists this clonotype with a few counts. This chain connects TRBV27 to TRBJ2-3, with D uncertain. The V gene's germline CDR1 is MNHEY and CDR2 SMNVEV (reference sequence). The CDR3 length is 11 residues. V lost 8 bases, J lost 0 bases, and 3 bases lay in between. CDR3 protein: CASPSTDTQYF. The CDR3 bases are TGTGCCAGCCCGAGCACAGATACGCAGTATTTT.

This rearrangement joins TRBV15 to TRBJ2-7, with D possibly called TRBD1 or TRBD2 (5 bases each). CDR3 length: 15 amino acids. V was cut by 1 base and J by 6 bases, with 16 bases left in between. CDR1 is LNHNV, CDR2 YYDKDF, per germline (reference sequence). CDR3 bases: TGTGCCACCAGCAGAGGAGGGGCCTCCCAGGGCGAGCAGTACTTC. Translated, it gives CATSRGGASQGEQYF.

This clonotype showed up many times. The rearrangement uses TRBV4-3 and TRBJ1-1; D is unclear. CDR3 length equals 15 residues. Trimming removed 4 bases at V and 4 bases at J, with 16 bases between. Germline V gene sequence: CDR1 LGHNA, CDR2 YSLEER. The CDR3 loop is CASSPRPRRTTEAFF. CDR3 nucleotide sequence: TGCGCCAGCAGCCCTCGTCCCCGCCGGACCACTGAAGCTTTCTTT.

This clonotype was observed many times. The chain joins TRBV6-5 to TRBJ2-7; unclear D gene. The CDR3 is made up of 12 amino acids. With 4 bases removed from V and 5 bases from J, the gap between germline ends came to 9 bases. CDR1 is MNHEY and CDR2 is SVGAGI in the germline V gene. CDR3 amino acids: CASSSSFHEQYF. In DNA form, the CDR3 reads TGTGCCAGCAGTTCCTCGTTCCACGAGCAGTACTTC.

This clonotype was found many times. This chain joins TRBV27 and TRBJ2-3; TRBD2 aligns across 10 bases. CDR3 length: 14 amino acids. The V gene end was trimmed by 7 bases and the J gene end by 5 bases; junction bases not matched to a gene: 6. The germline V gene encodes CDR1 MNHEY and CDR2 SMNVEV (reference sequence). Here the CDR3 DNA reads TGTGCCAGCACTAGGACTAGCGGAAGAGATACGCAGTATTTT. Translated, it gives CASTRTSGRDTQYF.

In its sample, this clonotype was seen a few times. In nucleotides, the CDR3 is TGTGCCAGCAGAGAATTAAACATTCAGTACTTC. It codes for CASRELNIQYF. The chain is built from TRBV2 and TRBJ2-4; unclear D gene. CDR3 length: 11 residues. CDR1 SNHLY and CDR2 FYNNEI come from the germline V gene. V was trimmed by 6 bases and J by 6 bases, leaving 6 bases between them.

This sequence joins TRBV9 and TRBJ2-7; 8 nucleotides line up with TRBD2. Germline CDR1 is SGDLS and CDR2 is YYNGEE. The CDR3 totals 15 residues. J was trimmed by 9 bases and V by 0 bases; bases with no gene match: 11. This CDR3 is CASSVVLAGVLGQYV. The CDR3 DNA reads TGTGCCAGCAGCGTAGTTCTAGCGGGCGTTCTCGGGCAGTACGTC.

V is TRBV5-1 and J is TRBJ1-6; TRBD1 is a possible D gene (6 bases). Germline CDR1 and CDR2: SGHRS and YFSETQ. Trimming shortened V by 4 bases and J by 9 bases, and 17 bases separated the two germline ends. CDR3 length equals 15 residues. This CDR3 is CASSDPTGLFSPLHF. The CDR3 nucleotides are TGCGCCAGCAGCGACCCCACAGGGTTGTTTTCACCCCTCCACTTT. Full variable domain (outside the CDR3, taken from reference TRBV5-1 and TRBJ1-6): KAGVTQTPRYLIKTRGQQVTLSCSPISGHRSVSWYQQTPGQGLQFLFEYFSETQRNKGNFPGRFSGRQFSNSRSEMNVSTLELGDSALYLCASSDPTGLFSPLHFGNGTRLTVT.

This clonotype was found many times. The rearrangement uses TRBV5-1 and TRBJ2-7; D perhaps matches TRBD1 (5 bases). From germline, CDR1 is SGHRS and CDR2 YFSETQ. Trimming took off 4 bases at V and 2 bases at J, with 16 bases between the two ends. The CDR3 covers 15 residues. This CDR3 is CASSPYSGMTYEQYV. The CDR3 bases are TGCGCCAGCAGCCCGTATTCAGGGATGACCTACGAGCAGTACGTC.